The next 7 T cell receptor beta chains were all read from a single sample in a study of blood T cell repertoires in COVID-19. Profiled with immunoSEQ multiplex PCR; TCRdb holds only in-frame clones, not every one. The top ten clones hold 8.8% of a sample with roughly 250,000 clones, around 89% of them seen once. The material sequenced was PBMCs or T cells enriched from blood (not recorded which). These receptors were taken from a man aged 40-55 years who had recovered from COVID-19.

V is TRBV24-1 and J is TRBJ2-7; D remains unclear. V lost 3 bases and J lost 3, with 11 bases in between. CDR3 size: 14 residues. The germline CDR1 and CDR2 sequences are KGHDR and SFDVKD. The CDR3 region is CATSDIGERYEQYF. CDR3 bases: TGTGCCACCAGTGATATAGGAGAACGCTACGAGCAGTACTTC.

This chain connects TRBV10-2 to TRBJ2-3; 10 bases agree with TRBD2. J gave up 3 bases and V 5 bases, and 5 bases lay outside the gene matches. CDR1 WSHSY and CDR2 SAAADI come from the germline V gene. This CDR3 is built from 15 residues. The CDR3 reads CASSLAGANTDTQYF. The CDR3 DNA sequence: TGCGCCAGCAGTCTAGCGGGGGCAAATACAGATACGCAGTATTTT.

The chain carries TRBV2 and TRBJ2-3; TRBD2 might be the D (6 bases). There are 15 residues in the CDR3. V was shortened by 4 bases and J by 4 bases, with 15 bases between the two germline ends. Germline assignment: CDR1 SNHLY and CDR2 FYNNEI. In DNA, the CDR3 is TGTGCCAGCAGTGTGACTAGAGGTGTAGCAGATACGCAGTATTTT. It yields the protein CASSVTRGVADTQYF.

V and J are TRBV21-1 and TRBJ2-3; TRBD2 reflects the table's D call only, with no check against the DNA. TRBV21-1 is reported as a pseudogene. CDR3 length equals 18 residues. The CDR3 DNA sequence: TGTGCCAGCAGCAAAGCGCCTTTAGCGGGAGGCCGAGGAGATACGCAGTATTTT. Translating gives CASSKAPLAGGRGDTQYF.

This chain joins TRBV29-1 and TRBJ2-7; TRBD1 matches 7 bases. V gave up 4 bases and J gave up 7 bases; unmatched junction bases: 7. In germline, CDR1 is SQVTM, CDR2 ANQGSEA. This CDR3 region has 12 residues. The CDR3 loop reads CSVVASRGEQYF. In DNA, the CDR3 is TGCAGCGTTGTCGCTAGCAGGGGGGAGCAGTACTTC.

The chain combines TRBV11-3 with TRBJ1-5; the D is unclear. Trimming left V 5 bases short and J 0 bases short, with 5 bases between. The CDR3 extends over 13 amino acids. Germline V lookup: CDR1 SGHNT, CDR2 YENEEA. CDR3 region: CASSLFSNQPQHF. CDR3 in DNA: TGTGCCAGCAGCCTCTTTAGCAATCAGCCCCAGCATTTT.

The rearrangement links TRBV18 to TRBJ2-7, with TRBD1 as a possible D gene (5 bases). Per the germline V gene, CDR1 is KGHSH and CDR2 is LQKENI. The CDR3 has 15 amino acids. The germline V and J ends were trimmed by 3 bases and 0 bases, with 12 bases remaining between them. The CDR3: CASSPPGWSSYEQYF. Written as DNA, the CDR3 is TGTGCCAGCTCACCTCCAGGGTGGAGCTCCTACGAGCAGTACTTC.